The entry below gives a single TCR beta chain sequence along with its context. Its specificity is unknown. The data stem from a study of siplizumab effects on memory and regulatory T cells. Study-wide results and limits: Apparently more diverse than memory cells, naive T cells also seemed major alloresponse contributors. With siplizumab, mappable alloreactive CD4+ clones averaged about 70% Treg-derived, versus roughly 25% in controls.

Approximately 98,000 TCR templates per sample were assayed. Profiling relied on immunoSEQ multiplex PCR, and the TCRdb table lists in-frame clones only, not all of them. Here the sample spans 50,000 or so clones, roughly 87% being singletons. The CDR3 is 17 amino acids. CDR1 and CDR2 (germline): MNHNS, SASEGT. With V trimmed by 2 bases and J by 4 bases, 8 bases remained unmatched. Unstimulated naive, memory, effector memory and TEMRA subsets from a few donor pairs were sequenced. Sequenced material: naive CD8+ T cells sorted from blood. This clonotype originated in a human donor in good health. V and J are TRBV6-1 and TRBJ1-4, with 9 bases lining up with TRBD1. The chain's CDR3 is CASSELTGGIGNEKLFF. CDR3 nucleotides: TGTGCCAGCAGTGAATTGACAGGGGGTATCGGTAATGAAAAACTGTTTTTT.